A selection of T cell receptor beta chains follows, all from one sample in a study of shared T cell receptors in the human thymus. Sequenced by immunoSEQ multiplex PCR; TCRdb stores in-frame clones only, minus some. The top ten clones hold 0.0094% of a sample with 630,000 or so clones, roughly 86% of them seen once. The same specimen was also included in a second study, on human thymus T cells.

Specimen: thymocytes. The receptor source for this set is a boy younger than two with a congenital heart defect. Both conserved end residues are part of each CDR3. The order of the fields is D gene, clone size, V gene, J gene, CDR3 protein, CDR3 DNA. A D gene is named only where the DNA matches it firmly. The size field is filled for only some rows; it gives once, few, many or a size class.

d_call: NA
clone_size: NA
v_call: TRBV28
j_call: TRBJ1-5
cdr3_aa: CASRRGGIGNQPQHF
cdr3_nt: TGTGCCAGCCGGCGAGGAGGGATTGGCAATCAGCCCCAGCATTTT

d_call: TRBD1
clone_size: once
v_call: TRBV4-3
j_call: TRBJ1-1
cdr3_aa: CASSPGQGATGAFF
cdr3_nt: TGCGCCAGCAGCCCGGGACAGGGCGCGACCGGAGCTTTCTTT

d_call: NA
clone_size: NA
v_call: TRBV4-3
j_call: TRBJ1-2
cdr3_aa: CASSQDRRGWGGYTF
cdr3_nt: TGCGCCAGCAGCCAAGACCGCCGGGGATGGGGTGGCTACACCTTC

d_call: TRBD1
clone_size: once
v_call: TRBV15
j_call: TRBJ1-4
cdr3_aa: CATSGRDRDEKLFF
cdr3_nt: TGTGCCACCAGCGGCCGGGACAGGGATGAAAAACTGTTTTTT

d_call: NA
clone_size: NA
v_call: TRBV7-9
j_call: TRBJ1-5
cdr3_aa: CASSLASDGNNQPQHF
cdr3_nt: TGTGCCAGCAGCTTAGCGTCTGACGGGAACAATCAGCCCCAGCATTTT

d_call: NA
clone_size: NA
v_call: TRBV5-1
j_call: TRBJ2-2
cdr3_aa: CASSKGRHGELFF
cdr3_nt: TGCGCCAGCAGCAAAGGGAGACACGGGGAGCTGTTTTTT

d_call: NA
clone_size: NA
v_call: TRBV6-1
j_call: TRBJ1-1
cdr3_aa: CASSDTVDTLNTEAFF
cdr3_nt: TGTGCCAGCAGTGATACCGTCGACACCTTGAACACTGAAGCTTTCTTT

d_call: NA
clone_size: few
v_call: TRBV12-5
j_call: TRBJ1-2
cdr3_aa: CASGRPRGSYGYTF
cdr3_nt: TGTGCTAGTGGTAGACCCAGGGGTTCCTATGGCTACACCTTC

d_call: NA
clone_size: NA
v_call: TRBV28
j_call: TRBJ2-1
cdr3_aa: CASSFVRFYNEQFF
cdr3_nt: TGTGCCAGCAGTTTTGTGCGGTTTTACAATGAGCAGTTCTTC

d_call: NA
clone_size: NA
v_call: TRBV7-2
j_call: TRBJ1-2
cdr3_aa: CASTHCEFGYTF
cdr3_nt: TGTGCCAGCACCCACTGCGAGTTTGGCTACACCTTC

d_call: NA
clone_size: NA
v_call: TRBV7-9
j_call: TRBJ2-1
cdr3_aa: CASSPGTYNEQFF
cdr3_nt: TGTGCCAGCAGCCCAGGGACCTACAATGAGCAGTTCTTC

d_call: NA
clone_size: NA
v_call: TRBV28
j_call: TRBJ1-1
cdr3_aa: CASSLLGAWPLLDTEAFF
cdr3_nt: TGTGCCAGCAGTTTATTGGGCGCATGGCCCCTTTTGGACACTGAAGCTTTCTTT

d_call: NA
clone_size: NA
v_call: TRBV6-5
j_call: TRBJ2-7
cdr3_aa: CASSYLRSSYEQYF
cdr3_nt: TGTGCCAGCAGTTACTTACGGAGCTCCTACGAGCAGTACTTC

d_call: TRBD1
clone_size: NA
v_call: TRBV27
j_call: TRBJ1-1
cdr3_aa: CASGRGRKNTEAFF
cdr3_nt: TGTGCCAGCGGAAGGGGGCGGAAGAACACTGAAGCTTTCTTT

d_call: TRBD1
clone_size: NA
v_call: TRBV10-3
j_call: TRBJ1-2
cdr3_aa: CAISPAEGADGYTF
cdr3_nt: TGTGCCATCAGCCCCGCGGAGGGGGCAGATGGCTACACCTTC

d_call: NA
clone_size: NA
v_call: TRBV18
j_call: TRBJ2-7
cdr3_aa: CASSPTGEQYF
cdr3_nt: TGTGCCAGCTCACCAACGGGCGAGCAGTACTTC

d_call: TRBD2
clone_size: NA
v_call: TRBV5-1
j_call: TRBJ2-3
cdr3_aa: CASSFTGLAGGDTQYF
cdr3_nt: TGCGCCAGCAGCTTTACCGGACTAGCGGGTGGGGATACGCAGTATTTT

d_call: TRBD1
clone_size: NA
v_call: TRBV5-1
j_call: TRBJ2-1
cdr3_aa: CASSPQGKGNNEQFF
cdr3_nt: TGCGCCAGCAGCCCACAGGGGAAGGGTAACAATGAGCAGTTCTTC

d_call: NA
clone_size: NA
v_call: TRBV7-9
j_call: TRBJ2-3
cdr3_aa: CASSFREEEYTDTQYF
cdr3_nt: TGTGCCAGCAGCTTCAGGGAGGAGGAGTACACAGATACGCAGTATTTT

d_call: TRBD2
clone_size: NA
v_call: TRBV5-6
j_call: TRBJ2-7
cdr3_aa: CASTLAGTSYEQYF
cdr3_nt: TGTGCCAGCACCCTTGCCGGGACTAGCTACGAGCAGTACTTC

d_call: TRBD2
clone_size: NA
v_call: TRBV28
j_call: TRBJ2-5
cdr3_aa: CASKKGSGKQETQYF
cdr3_nt: TGTGCCAGTAAGAAGGGTAGCGGGAAACAAGAGACCCAGTACTTC

d_call: TRBD1
clone_size: NA
v_call: TRBV15
j_call: TRBJ1-6
cdr3_aa: CATSRDRLTPGTGDNSPLHF
cdr3_nt: TGTGCCACCAGCAGAGACCGTCTTACCCCCGGGACAGGGGATAATTCACCCCTCCACTTT

d_call: NA
clone_size: NA
v_call: TRBV4-1
j_call: TRBJ2-7
cdr3_aa: CASSQQGRRGYEQYF
cdr3_nt: TGCGCCAGCAGCCAGCAGGGGCGGCGAGGGTACGAGCAGTACTTC

d_call: NA
clone_size: NA
v_call: TRBV5-1
j_call: TRBJ2-7
cdr3_aa: CASSSDLTGSYEQYF
cdr3_nt: TGCGCCAGCAGCTCCGACCTGACAGGTTCCTACGAGCAGTACTTC

d_call: NA
clone_size: NA
v_call: TRBV15
j_call: TRBJ1-5
cdr3_aa: CATSRDRVQPQHF
cdr3_nt: TGTGCCACCAGCAGAGACAGGGTTCAGCCCCAGCATTTT

d_call: NA
clone_size: NA
v_call: TRBV4-1
j_call: TRBJ2-1
cdr3_aa: CASSQGGSPLHNEQFF
cdr3_nt: TGCGCCAGCAGCCAAGGGGGCAGTCCACTTCACAATGAGCAGTTCTTC

d_call: TRBD2
clone_size: once
v_call: TRBV2
j_call: TRBJ2-1
cdr3_aa: CASSATSGGQLEQFF
cdr3_nt: TGTGCCAGCAGTGCGACTAGCGGGGGCCAACTGGAGCAGTTCTTC

d_call: NA
clone_size: NA
v_call: TRBV11-2
j_call: TRBJ1-3
cdr3_aa: CASSPSLGAGYSGNTIYF
cdr3_nt: TGTGCCAGCAGCCCCAGCTTAGGGGCCGGCTACTCTGGAAACACCATATATTTT

d_call: NA
clone_size: NA
v_call: TRBV11-3
j_call: TRBJ2-7
cdr3_aa: CASRLPPVREETYEQYF
cdr3_nt: TGTGCCAGCAGACTACCCCCCGTGAGGGAGGAAACCTACGAGCAGTACTTC

d_call: TRBD1
clone_size: NA
v_call: TRBV30
j_call: TRBJ1-1
cdr3_aa: CAWADRGPNTEAFF
cdr3_nt: TGTGCCTGGGCGGACAGGGGTCCGAACACTGAAGCTTTCTTT

d_call: TRBD2
clone_size: NA
v_call: TRBV28
j_call: TRBJ2-7
cdr3_aa: CASTGVSAREFYEQYF
cdr3_nt: TGTGCCAGCACTGGGGTCTCGGCGCGGGAGTTTTACGAGCAGTACTTC

d_call: NA
clone_size: NA
v_call: TRBV7-2
j_call: TRBJ2-1
cdr3_aa: CASSRITRFNEQFF
cdr3_nt: TGTGCCAGCAGCCGTATCACTAGATTCAATGAGCAGTTCTTC

d_call: TRBD2
clone_size: NA
v_call: TRBV11-2
j_call: TRBJ2-2
cdr3_aa: CASSPTPPRLAGETGELFF
cdr3_nt: TGTGCCAGCAGCCCCACCCCCCCGCGACTAGCGGGGGAGACCGGGGAGCTGTTTTTT

d_call: TRBD1
clone_size: NA
v_call: TRBV18
j_call: TRBJ2-7
cdr3_aa: CASSPGTGDYEQYF
cdr3_nt: TGTGCCAGCTCACCAGGGACAGGGGACTACGAGCAGTACTTC

d_call: TRBD1
clone_size: NA
v_call: TRBV30
j_call: TRBJ1-4
cdr3_aa: CAWNEDPGQHNEKLFF
cdr3_nt: TGTGCCTGGAACGAAGATCCGGGACAGCATAATGAAAAACTGTTTTTT

d_call: TRBD1
clone_size: once
v_call: TRBV29-1
j_call: TRBJ2-1
cdr3_aa: CSADRGPPHSEQFF
cdr3_nt: TGCAGCGCGGACAGGGGGCCCCCACACAGTGAGCAGTTCTTC

d_call: TRBD1
clone_size: few
v_call: TRBV29-1
j_call: TRBJ2-1
cdr3_aa: CSVEDRQGDRYFHYNEQFF
cdr3_nt: TGCAGCGTTGAAGATCGACAGGGTGACCGTTACTTCCACTACAATGAGCAGTTCTTC

d_call: NA
clone_size: once
v_call: TRBV19
j_call: TRBJ2-5
cdr3_aa: CASSIVGGFGGETQYF
cdr3_nt: TGTGCCAGTAGTATAGTAGGAGGGTTTGGGGGAGAGACCCAGTACTTC

d_call: TRBD1
clone_size: NA
v_call: TRBV5-1
j_call: TRBJ2-1
cdr3_aa: CASSLIRGDRVIKSSYNEQFF
cdr3_nt: TGCGCCAGCAGCCTTATTCGGGGGGACAGGGTTATTAAAAGCTCCTACAATGAGCAGTTCTTC

d_call: TRBD1
clone_size: NA
v_call: TRBV5-1
j_call: TRBJ2-6
cdr3_aa: CASSGTGGGGANVLTF
cdr3_nt: TGCGCCAGCAGCGGGACAGGGGGCGGTGGGGCCAACGTCCTGACTTTC

d_call: TRBD2
clone_size: NA
v_call: TRBV6-4
j_call: TRBJ2-1
cdr3_aa: CASSPERGPYNEQFF
cdr3_nt: TGTGCCAGCAGTCCCGAGCGGGGGCCTTACAATGAGCAGTTCTTC

d_call: NA
clone_size: NA
v_call: TRBV28
j_call: TRBJ2-7
cdr3_aa: CASSRITIGKGVSSYEQYF
cdr3_nt: TGTGCCAGCAGCAGGATAACCATCGGCAAGGGAGTAAGCTCCTACGAGCAGTACTTC

d_call: TRBD2
clone_size: NA
v_call: TRBV7-2
j_call: TRBJ2-5
cdr3_aa: CASSPETSGGPETQYF
cdr3_nt: TGTGCCAGCAGCCCAGAGACTAGCGGGGGGCCAGAGACCCAGTACTTC

d_call: TRBD1
clone_size: NA
v_call: TRBV18
j_call: TRBJ1-1
cdr3_aa: CASSPPSGQGTEAFF
cdr3_nt: TGTGCCAGCTCACCACCGTCGGGACAGGGTACTGAAGCTTTCTTT

d_call: NA
clone_size: once
v_call: TRBV5-1
j_call: TRBJ2-7
cdr3_aa: CASSQKMARDRRTYEQYF
cdr3_nt: TGCGCCAGCAGCCAAAAAATGGCGAGAGACAGGAGGACCTACGAGCAGTACTTC

d_call: TRBD2
clone_size: NA
v_call: TRBV5-8
j_call: TRBJ2-3
cdr3_aa: CASSLGTSVSTDTQYF
cdr3_nt: TGTGCCAGCAGCTTGGGGACTAGCGTCAGCACAGATACGCAGTATTTT

d_call: TRBD1
clone_size: NA
v_call: TRBV28
j_call: TRBJ2-7
cdr3_aa: CASRQGARAYEQYF
cdr3_nt: TGTGCCAGTCGACAGGGGGCTCGAGCCTACGAGCAGTACTTC

d_call: TRBD1
clone_size: NA
v_call: TRBV28
j_call: TRBJ2-1
cdr3_aa: CASSFAGGDEQFF
cdr3_nt: TGTGCCAGCAGTTTCGCAGGGGGAGATGAGCAGTTCTTC

d_call: TRBD2
clone_size: NA
v_call: TRBV7-2
j_call: TRBJ2-5
cdr3_aa: CASSPGGYQETQYF
cdr3_nt: TGTGCCAGCAGCCCGGGGGGGTACCAAGAGACCCAGTACTTC

d_call: NA
clone_size: NA
v_call: TRBV4-3
j_call: TRBJ1-6
cdr3_aa: CASSQAKQGPYNSPLHF
cdr3_nt: TGCGCCAGCAGCCAAGCGAAACAGGGCCCCTATAATTCACCCCTCCACTTT